This is a list of T cell receptor beta chains from one sample in a study of T-cell reconstitution after alpha-beta-depleted transplantation in children. Using its own MiXCR run on the PCR reads, TCRdb lists one record per CDR3 protein. This sample yields about 400,000 distinct CDR3 sequences, of which about 20% are seen a single time; less than 4.5% belongs to the top ten. Sequencing was performed on PBMCs from the stem cell graft donor, taken from the stem cell graft. Every receptor here comes from a human donor who donated a stem cell graft to a child with acute myeloid leukemia. Each CDR3 is given with its conserved first and last residue. Fields, in order: D gene, clone size, V gene, J gene, CDR3 protein, CDR3 DNA. D genes are given only for firm matches. Not every row has a clone size; where given, it reads once, few, many or a size class.

-	many	TRBV5-1	TRBJ2-7	CASSLGWGRSTYEQYF	TGCGCCAGCAGCTTGGGGTGGGGGAGATCCACCTACGAGCAGTACTTC
-	few	TRBV20-1	TRBJ2-1	CSARDQTSSSAYNEQFF	TGCAGTGCTAGAGACCAAACGTCTAGTAGCGCCTACAATGAGCAGTTCTTC
TRBD2	many	TRBV20-1	TRBJ2-1	CSARAGLAGAPNEQFF	TGCAGTGCTAGGGCCGGACTAGCGGGAGCGCCCAATGAGCAGTTCTTC
TRBD2	-	TRBV12-5	TRBJ2-7	CASGLTGTSGFPYEQYF	TGTGCTAGTGGCCTAACCGGGACTAGCGGTTTTCCTTACGAGCAGTACTTC
-	-	TRBV5-5	TRBJ2-3	CASSAYTDTQYF	TGTGCCAGCAGCGCCTACACAGATACGCAGTATTTT
-	few	TRBV7-3	TRBJ2-3	CASSQEGRRSTDTQYF	TGTGCCAGCAGCCAGGAGGGCCGTCGATCCACAGATACGCAGTATTTT
-	few	TRBV12-3/TRBV12-4	TRBJ2-3	CASSSMLSTDTQYF	TGTGCCAGCAGTTCTATGTTAAGCACAGATACGCAGTATTTT
TRBD1	few	TRBV7-9	TRBJ2-1	CASSATGINYNEQFF	TGTGCCAGCAGCGCGACAGGGATTAACTACAATGAGCAGTTCTTC
TRBD2	few	TRBV20-1	TRBJ2-1	CSARGWPRLAGTQFF	TGCAGTGCTAGGGGGTGGCCGCGACTAGCGGGTACCCAGTTCTTC
TRBD2	-	TRBV4-3	TRBJ2-7	CASSQARISGTYEQYF	TGCGCCAGCAGCCAAGCTCGGATTAGCGGGACGTACGAGCAGTACTTC
-	-	TRBV28	TRBJ2-2	CASSLWAARTKNTGELFF	TGTGCCAGCAGTTTATGGGCGGCGCGGACTAAGAACACCGGGGAGCTGTTTTTT
TRBD2	-	TRBV10-3	TRBJ2-4	CAISELGLAGSDIQYF	TGTGCCATCAGTGAGCTGGGACTAGCGGGAAGCGACATTCAGTACTTC
TRBD2	-	TRBV6-1	TRBJ2-3	CALAGGKGGPDTQYF	TGTGCGCTAGCGGGAGGCAAGGGGGGTCCAGATACGCAGTATTTT
-	-	TRBV6-5	TRBJ1-6	CASSFGQNYNSPLHF	TGTGCCAGCAGTTTTGGACAGAATTATAATTCACCCCTCCACTTT
-	-	TRBV7-9	TRBJ1-1	CASSRGGGDTEAFF	TGTGCCAGCAGCCGAGGAGGAGGGGATACTGAAGCTTTCTTT
-	-	TRBV7-8	TRBJ1-2	CASSLAPGVYGYTF	TGTGCCAGCAGCTTAGCCCCGGGGGTCTACGGCTACACCTTC
-	-	TRBV6-4	TRBJ2-3	CASSDSFAGDTQYF	TGTGCCAGCAGTGACTCGTTTGCAGGAGATACGCAGTATTTT
TRBD1	few	TRBV20-1	TRBJ1-2	CSASWTGMNYGYTF	TGCAGTGCTAGTTGGACAGGGATGAACTATGGCTACACCTTC
-	-	TRBV5-1	TRBJ2-1	CASHRDSSYNEQFF	TGCGCCAGCCACCGGGACTCGTCCTACAATGAGCAGTTCTTC
TRBD2	few	TRBV6-4	TRBJ2-1	CASSRTSRNEQFF	TGTGCCAGCAGTCGGACTAGCCGCAATGAGCAGTTCTTC
-	-	TRBV11-2	TRBJ2-1	CASSLEAGLFNEQFF	TGTGCCAGCAGCTTAGAAGCCGGACTCTTCAATGAGCAGTTCTTC
-	many	TRBV29-1	TRBJ1-1	CSVVGAEAFF	TGCAGCGTTGTAGGCGCTGAAGCTTTCTTT
TRBD2	few	TRBV2	TRBJ2-4	CASSRGSQNIQYF	TGTGCCAGCTCGCGGGGGTCCCAAAACATTCAGTACTTC
TRBD2	few	TRBV12-3/TRBV12-4	TRBJ2-7	CASRPTSGYEQYF	TGTGCCAGCAGGCCAACTAGCGGCTACGAGCAGTACTTC
-	few	TRBV7-9	TRBJ2-2	CASSLYGSGSGELFF	TGTGCCAGCAGCTTATACGGGAGCGGATCCGGGGAGCTGTTTTTT
TRBD2	-	TRBV27	TRBJ2-1	CASGPRTSGRQVEQFF	TGTGCCAGCGGACCTAGGACTAGCGGGAGACAGGTTGAGCAGTTCTTC
-	many	TRBV27	TRBJ1-5	CASSSAPGPQHF	TGTGCCAGCAGTTCCGCCCCAGGGCCCCAGCATTTT
TRBD1	-	TRBV28	TRBJ2-7	CASSSRDRGIPYEQYF	TGTGCCAGCAGTTCCCGGGACAGGGGGATCCCATACGAGCAGTACTTC
TRBD2	many	TRBV4-1	TRBJ2-1	CASSQDIEGLGGQFF	TGCGCCAGCAGCCAAGATATTGAGGGACTAGGAGGACAGTTCTTC
-	few	TRBV6-5	TRBJ2-6	CASSYSRRSSGANVLTF	TGTGCCAGCAGTTACTCGCGGAGGAGCTCTGGGGCCAACGTCCTGACTTTC
-	-	TRBV7-2	TRBJ2-7	CASSEGGSGAYEQYF	TGTGCCAGCAGCGAAGGAGGTTCGGGGGCCTACGAGCAGTACTTC
TRBD2	-	TRBV28	TRBJ2-1	CASSKSGGNEQFF	TGTGCCAGCAGCAAAAGCGGGGGTAATGAGCAGTTCTTC
TRBD2	-	TRBV20-1	TRBJ2-7	CSARGPGLAGTYEQYF	TGCAGTGCTAGGGGGCCGGGACTAGCGGGGACCTACGAGCAGTACTTC
TRBD2	many	TRBV25-1	TRBJ2-3	CASNPGLGRADTQYF	TGTGCCAGCAACCCGGGCCTAGGGAGGGCAGATACGCAGTATTTT
-	-	TRBV15	TRBJ2-7	CATSRGPSGPPFEQYF	TGTGCCACCAGCAGAGGTCCATCGGGACCGCCCTTCGAGCAGTACTTC
-	many	TRBV7-2	TRBJ2-7	CASSLVGNAYEQYF	TGTGCCAGCAGCCTAGTAGGCAATGCCTACGAGCAGTACTTC
TRBD2	many	TRBV29-1	TRBJ2-3	CSVGATSGTLDTQYF	TGCAGCGTGGGAGCGACTAGCGGGACTTTAGATACGCAGTATTTT
-	once	TRBV29-1	TRBJ1-5	CSVGGESNQPQHF	TGCAGCGTTGGCGGGGAAAGCAATCAGCCCCAGCATTTT
TRBD2	few	TRBV20-1	TRBJ2-1	CSASDLHPVLAGDYNEQFF	TGCAGTGCTAGCGACCTCCACCCAGTCCTAGCGGGAGACTACAATGAGCAGTTCTTC
-	-	TRBV15	TRBJ1-5	CATSRVKGSNQPQHF	TGTGCCACCAGCAGAGTGAAAGGAAGCAATCAGCCCCAGCATTTT
-	many	TRBV4-1	TRBJ2-1	CASSQSTRGAYNEQFF	TGCGCCAGCAGCCAATCAACCCGGGGCGCCTACAATGAGCAGTTCTTC
-	-	TRBV11-3	TRBJ2-7	CASSLLADIYEQYF	TGTGCCAGCAGCTTACTGGCAGACATATACGAGCAGTACTTC
-	-	TRBV20-1	TRBJ1-5	CSASPRVRGNQPQHF	TGCAGTGCCAGCCCCAGGGTGAGGGGCAATCAGCCCCAGCATTTT
-	-	TRBV6-1	TRBJ1-2	CASSEGYGYTF	TGTGCCAGCAGTGAAGGGTATGGCTACACCTTC
-	-	TRBV20-1	TRBJ2-7	CSARGPGSLGFYEQYF	TGCAGTGCTAGAGGTCCCGGGTCCTTAGGGTTCTACGAGCAGTACTTC
TRBD2	-	TRBV20-1	TRBJ2-7	CSATPVSGRGSYEQYF	TGCAGTGCTACCCCCGTCAGCGGGAGGGGTTCCTACGAGCAGTACTTC
TRBD1	-	TRBV5-1	TRBJ2-5	CASSLTPGQQETQYF	TGCGCCAGCAGCTTGACACCGGGACAGCAAGAGACCCAGTACTTC
-	many	TRBV12-3/TRBV12-4	TRBJ1-1	CASSLGTANTEAFF	TGTGCCAGCAGTTTGGGGACGGCGAACACTGAAGCTTTCTTT
TRBD2	-	TRBV28	TRBJ2-1	CASSRRQGLGTSLFF	TGTGCCAGCAGCCGAAGGCAGGGGCTAGGGACTAGCCTGTTCTTC
TRBD2	-	TRBV5-1	TRBJ2-1	CASSDVGLAGEGDEQFF	TGCGCCAGCAGCGACGTGGGACTAGCGGGAGAAGGCGATGAGCAGTTCTTC
TRBD1	few	TRBV4-3	TRBJ2-3	CASSQGGQGLLAVRDTQYF	TGCGCCAGCAGCCAAGGGGGACAGGGACTTCTAGCGGTCCGGGATACGCAGTATTTT
-	-	TRBV12-3/TRBV12-4	TRBJ1-6	CASSLGGAPHSPLHF	TGTGCCAGCAGTTTGGGGGGGGCGCCTCATTCACCCCTCCACTTT
-	-	TRBV29-1	TRBJ2-5	CSVKGRAKETQYF	TGCAGCGTTAAAGGACGGGCAAAAGAGACCCAGTACTTC